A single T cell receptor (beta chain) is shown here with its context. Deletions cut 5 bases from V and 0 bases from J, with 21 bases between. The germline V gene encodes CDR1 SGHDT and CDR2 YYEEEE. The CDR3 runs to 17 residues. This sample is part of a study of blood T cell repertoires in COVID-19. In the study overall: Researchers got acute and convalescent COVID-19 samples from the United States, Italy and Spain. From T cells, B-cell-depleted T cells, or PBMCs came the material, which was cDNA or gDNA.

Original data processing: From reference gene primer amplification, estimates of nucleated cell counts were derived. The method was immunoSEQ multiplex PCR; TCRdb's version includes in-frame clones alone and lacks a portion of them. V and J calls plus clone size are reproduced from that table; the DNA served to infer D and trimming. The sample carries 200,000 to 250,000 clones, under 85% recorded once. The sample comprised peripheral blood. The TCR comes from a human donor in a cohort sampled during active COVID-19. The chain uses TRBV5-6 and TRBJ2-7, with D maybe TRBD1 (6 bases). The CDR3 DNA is TGTGCCAGCAGTTTTCGCGTCCGGGACATCCTCTCCTACGAGCAGTACTTC. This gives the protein CASSFRVRDILSYEQYF. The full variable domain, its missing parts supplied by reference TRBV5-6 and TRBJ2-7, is DAGVTQSPTHLIKTRGQQVTLRCSPKSGHDTVSWYQQALGQGPQFIFQYYEEEERQRGNFPDRFSGHQFPNYSSELNVNALLLGDSALYLCASSFRVRDILSYEQYFGPGTRLTVT.